This T cell receptor (beta chain) emerged from a study of T cells after yellow fever vaccination. This clonotype showed up many times. Antigen unknown. Generation of TCR cDNA used 5'RACE template switching (which added a universal primer site and UMIs). TCRdb recomputed calls from the 5' RACE reads with MiXCR, one row per CDR3 protein. The sample lists about 320,000 distinct CDR3 sequences, approximately 4.3% occurring once. Per germline, CDR1 MDHEN and CDR2 SYDVKM. The V end was cut by 6 bases, the J end by 1 base, with 25 bases between. CDR3 length: 18 residues. Study findings and constraints: Peak timing came faster in the weaker secondary response, day 5 versus 15.

This clonotype originated in a man between 18 and 29 years old who received the YFV17D yellow fever vaccine. The V and J genes are TRBV28 and TRBJ2-7; D ambiguous. The sequences come from PBMCs, collected 15 days after the yellow fever booster vaccination. CDR3 sequence reads: CASSLTTPKNGRSYEQYF. Here the CDR3 DNA reads TGTGCCAGCAGCCTTACCACCCCAAAAAACGGACGGTCCTACGAGCAGTACTTC.